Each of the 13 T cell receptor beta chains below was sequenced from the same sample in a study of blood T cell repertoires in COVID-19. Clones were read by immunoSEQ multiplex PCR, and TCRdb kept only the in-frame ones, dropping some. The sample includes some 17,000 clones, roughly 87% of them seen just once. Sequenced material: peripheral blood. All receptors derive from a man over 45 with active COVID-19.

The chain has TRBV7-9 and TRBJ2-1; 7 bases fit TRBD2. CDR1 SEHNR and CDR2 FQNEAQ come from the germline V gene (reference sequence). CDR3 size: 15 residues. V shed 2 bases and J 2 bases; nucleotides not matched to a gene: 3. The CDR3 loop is CASSLLGLAYNEQFF. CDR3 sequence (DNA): TGTGCCAGCAGCTTACTTGGACTAGCCTACAATGAGCAGTTCTTC.

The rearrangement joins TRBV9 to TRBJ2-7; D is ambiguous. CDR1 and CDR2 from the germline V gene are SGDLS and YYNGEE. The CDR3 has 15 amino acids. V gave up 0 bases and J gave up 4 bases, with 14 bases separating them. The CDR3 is CASSVEATDVYEQYF. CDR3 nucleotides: TGTGCCAGCAGCGTAGAAGCGACGGATGTTTACGAGCAGTACTTC.

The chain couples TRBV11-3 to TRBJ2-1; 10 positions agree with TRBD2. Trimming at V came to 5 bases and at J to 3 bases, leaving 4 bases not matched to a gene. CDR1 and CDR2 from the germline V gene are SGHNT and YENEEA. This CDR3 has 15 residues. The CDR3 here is CASSRSGRYYNEQFF. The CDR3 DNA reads TGTGCCAGCAGCCGTAGCGGGAGGTACTACAATGAGCAGTTCTTC.

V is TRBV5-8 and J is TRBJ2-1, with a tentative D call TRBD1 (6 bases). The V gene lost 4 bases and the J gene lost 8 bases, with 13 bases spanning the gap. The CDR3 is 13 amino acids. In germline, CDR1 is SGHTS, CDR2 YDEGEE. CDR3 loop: CASSQQGAYEQFF. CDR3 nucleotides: TGTGCCAGCAGCCAACAGGGCGCATATGAGCAGTTCTTC.

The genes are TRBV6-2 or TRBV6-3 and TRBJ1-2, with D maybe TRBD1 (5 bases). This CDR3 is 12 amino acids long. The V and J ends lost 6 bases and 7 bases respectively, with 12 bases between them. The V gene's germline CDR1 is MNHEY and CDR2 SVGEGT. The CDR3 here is CASSFRDPGYTF. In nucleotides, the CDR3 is TGTGCCAGCAGCTTCAGGGATCCTGGCTACACCTTC.

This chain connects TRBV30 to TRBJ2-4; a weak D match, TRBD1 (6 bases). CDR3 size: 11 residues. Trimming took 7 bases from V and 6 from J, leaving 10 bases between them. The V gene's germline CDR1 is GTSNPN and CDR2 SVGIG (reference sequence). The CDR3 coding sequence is TGTGCCTCGCAACAGGGAAACATTCAGTACTTC. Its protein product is CASQQGNIQYF.

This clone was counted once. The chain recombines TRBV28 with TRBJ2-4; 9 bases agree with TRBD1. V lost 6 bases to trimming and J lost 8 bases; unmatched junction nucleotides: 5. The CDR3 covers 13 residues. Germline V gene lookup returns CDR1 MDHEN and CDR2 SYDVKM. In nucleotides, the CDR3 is TGTGCCAGCAGACCGGGACAGGGATACATTCAGTACTTC. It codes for CASRPGQGYIQYF.

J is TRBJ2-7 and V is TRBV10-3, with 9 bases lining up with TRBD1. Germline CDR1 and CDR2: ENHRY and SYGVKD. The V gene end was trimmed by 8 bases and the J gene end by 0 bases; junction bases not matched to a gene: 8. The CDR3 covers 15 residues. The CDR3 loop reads CAISGDRDTSYEQYF. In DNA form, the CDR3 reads TGTGCCATCTCGGGGGACAGGGACACCTCCTACGAGCAGTACTTC.

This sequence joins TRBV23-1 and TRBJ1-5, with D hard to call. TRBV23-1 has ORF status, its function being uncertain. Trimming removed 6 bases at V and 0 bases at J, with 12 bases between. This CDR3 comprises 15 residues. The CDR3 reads CASRTARNSNQPQHF. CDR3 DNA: TGCGCCAGCAGAACCGCCAGGAATAGCAATCAGCCCCAGCATTTT.

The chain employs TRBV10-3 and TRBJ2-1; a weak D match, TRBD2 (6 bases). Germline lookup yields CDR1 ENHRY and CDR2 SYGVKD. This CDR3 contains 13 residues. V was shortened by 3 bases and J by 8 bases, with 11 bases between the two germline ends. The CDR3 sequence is CAISDGTVYEQFF. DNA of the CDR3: TGTGCCATCAGTGATGGGACTGTCTATGAGCAGTTCTTC.

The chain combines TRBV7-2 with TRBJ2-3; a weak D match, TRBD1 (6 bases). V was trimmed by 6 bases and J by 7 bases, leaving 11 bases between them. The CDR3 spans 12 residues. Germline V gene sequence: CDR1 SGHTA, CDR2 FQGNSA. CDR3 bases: TGTGCCAGCAGTATGGACAGCAATACGCAGTATTTT. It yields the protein CASSMDSNTQYF.

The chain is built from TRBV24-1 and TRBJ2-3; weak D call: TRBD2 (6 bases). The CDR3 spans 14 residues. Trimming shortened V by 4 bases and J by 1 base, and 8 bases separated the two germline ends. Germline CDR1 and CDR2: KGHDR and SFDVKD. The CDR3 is CATSEGGRTDTQYF. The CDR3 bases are TGTGCCACCAGTGAGGGGGGACGCACAGATACGCAGTATTTT.

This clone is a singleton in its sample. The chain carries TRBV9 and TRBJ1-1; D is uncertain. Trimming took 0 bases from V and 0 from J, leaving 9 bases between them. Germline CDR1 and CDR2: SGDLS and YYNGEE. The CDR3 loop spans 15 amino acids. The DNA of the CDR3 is TGTGCCAGCAGCGTAGGTGGGGAGATGAACACTGAAGCTTTCTTT. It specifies CASSVGGEMNTEAFF. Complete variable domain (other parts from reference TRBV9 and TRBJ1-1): DSGVTQTPKHLITATGQRVTLRCSPRSGDLSVYWYQQSLDQGLQFLIQYYNGEERAKGNILERFSAQQFPDLHSELNLSSLELGDSALYFCASSVGGEMNTEAFFGQGTRLTVV.